This is a list of T cell receptor beta chains from one sample in a study of CD8 T cells in Susac syndrome. Each CDR3 protein gets one entry after TCRdb re-called the immunoSEQ multiplex PCR reads with MiXCR. The sample shows about 210,000 distinct CDR3 sequences, about 95% of them seen only once. The sequenced sample was CD4+ T cells from PBMCs. These receptors came from a human donor with multiple sclerosis. Each CDR3 is given with its conserved first and last residue. A D gene is named only where the DNA matches it firmly. Clone size is stated in some rows and not others, as once, few, many or a class when expanded.

v_gene	abundance	d_gene	j_gene	CDR3aa	CDR3nt
TRBV18	-	-	TRBJ1-1	CASSRLLTGSPMNTEAFF	TGTGCCAGCTCACGGCTACTTACAGGGTCCCCTATGAACACTGAAGCTTTCTTT
TRBV29-1	-	-	TRBJ1-2	CSVERTAPNYGYTF	TGCAGCGTTGAGAGGACAGCCCCCAACTATGGCTACACCTTC
TRBV20-1	-	TRBD1	TRBJ1-5	CSAWTGNLQPQHF	TGCAGTGCGTGGACAGGGAACCTTCAGCCCCAGCATTTT
TRBV10-3	-	-	TRBJ2-5	CAIGGPRGETQYF	TGTGCCATCGGCGGCCCGAGGGGGGAGACCCAGTACTTC
TRBV6-6	-	TRBD1	TRBJ2-7	CASSYSDRGGEQYF	TGTGCCAGCAGTTACTCGGACAGGGGGGGAGAGCAGTACTTC
TRBV29-1	-	-	TRBJ1-1	CSANEAFF	TGCAGCGCCAATGAAGCTTTCTTT
TRBV27	-	-	TRBJ1-5	CAPCFSNQPQHF	TGTGCCCCTTGTTTTAGCAATCAGCCCCAGCATTTT
TRBV23-1	-	-	TRBJ2-1	CASSQYGRRAKNNEQFF	TGCGCCAGCAGTCAATACGGTCGCAGGGCCAAGAACAATGAGCAGTTCTTC
TRBV12-3/TRBV12-4	-	-	TRBJ2-5	CASSVYWGGTQYF	TGTGCCAGCAGTGTCTACTGGGGCGGGACCCAGTACTTC
TRBV27	-	-	TRBJ2-1	CASSLWSGSNNEQFF	TGTGCCAGCAGTTTATGGTCCGGGAGTAACAATGAGCAGTTCTTC
TRBV4-2	-	-	TRBJ2-7	CASSQEGVYEQYF	TGTGCCAGCAGCCAAGAAGGAGTCTACGAGCAGTACTTC
TRBV7-3	-	TRBD2	TRBJ2-3	CASSSSGGAGDTQYF	TGTGCCAGCAGCTCTAGCGGGGGGGCTGGAGATACGCAGTATTTT
TRBV21-1	-	-	TRBJ2-5	CASSKAAGGIETQYF	TGTGCCAGCAGCAAAGCGGCGGGGGGGATAGAGACCCAGTACTTC
TRBV20-1	-	TRBD2	TRBJ2-7	CSAIGTSGSEQYF	TGCAGTGCTATTGGGACTAGCGGGAGCGAGCAGTACTTC
TRBV2	-	-	TRBJ2-5	CASSPSRNF	TGTGCCAGCAGCCCCTCCCGGAACTTC
TRBV29-1	-	-	TRBJ1-1	CSVGALGNTEAFF	TGCAGCGTTGGGGCCTTGGGGAACACTGAAGCTTTCTTT
TRBV30	-	-	TRBJ1-1	CAWSAKRTEAFF	TGTGCCTGGAGTGCTAAGAGGACTGAAGCTTTCTTT
TRBV5-4	-	TRBD2	TRBJ2-7	CASSLARTSNVEQYF	TGTGCCAGCAGCTTGGCTAGGACTAGTAACGTCGAGCAGTACTTC
TRBV9	once	-	TRBJ2-7	CASSNWASGGVEQYF	TGTGCCAGCAGCAACTGGGCCTCGGGGGGCGTCGAGCAGTACTTC
TRBV6-5	-	-	TRBJ1-2	CASQGGSNYGYTF	TGTGCCAGCCAAGGGGGGTCCAACTATGGCTACACCTTC
TRBV29-1	-	-	TRBJ2-1	CSVLMGGGTYEQFF	TGCAGCGTGCTGATGGGGGGCGGTACGTATGAGCAGTTCTTC
TRBV3-1	-	-	TRBJ2-7	CASSQSVSQQYF	TGTGCCAGCAGCCAAAGTGTTTCACAGCAGTACTTC
TRBV20-1	-	-	TRBJ1-2	CSARVTVGGYTF	TGCAGTGCTAGAGTAACAGTTGGTGGCTACACCTTC
TRBV20-1	-	-	TRBJ2-7	CSARQTRGTYEQYF	TGCAGTGCTAGACAAACAAGGGGGACCTACGAGCAGTACTTC
TRBV20-1	-	-	TRBJ2-5	CSARDPRGQETQYF	TGCAGTGCTAGAGATCCCCGGGGCCAAGAGACCCAGTACTTC
TRBV20-1	-	TRBD1	TRBJ2-7	CSAFAPGGLGYEQYF	TGCAGTGCATTCGCTCCAGGGGGCCTGGGTTACGAGCAGTACTTC
TRBV11-2	-	TRBD1	TRBJ2-1	CASSAQQGGEQFF	TGTGCCAGCAGCGCTCAACAGGGGGGTGAGCAGTTCTTC
TRBV27	-	-	TRBJ2-7	CASSLTAYYEQYF	TGTGCCAGCAGTTTAACAGCCTACTACGAGCAGTACTTC
TRBV20-1	-	-	TRBJ2-5	CSAHLGGGQETQYF	TGCAGTGCCCATTTGGGGGGCGGCCAAGAGACCCAGTACTTC
TRBV19	-	TRBD1	TRBJ2-5	CASSPRTGWETQYF	TGTGCCAGTAGTCCACGGACAGGGTGGGAGACCCAGTACTTC
TRBV4-2	-	-	TRBJ2-5	CASSQSGIATETQYF	TGTGCCAGCAGCCAATCAGGCATTGCCACAGAGACCCAGTACTTC
TRBV28	-	-	TRBJ2-3	CASSLALGTDTQYF	TGTGCCAGCAGTTTAGCCCTCGGCACAGATACGCAGTATTTT
TRBV13	few	-	TRBJ1-6	CASSLVRGNSPLHF	TGTGCCAGCAGCTTAGTCAGGGGTAATTCACCCCTCCACTTT
TRBV6-5	-	-	TRBJ1-4	CASSPTQGTNEKLFF	TGTGCCAGCAGCCCAACACAGGGAACTAATGAAAAACTGTTTTTT
TRBV12-5	-	-	TRBJ1-2	CASGRPQAPANYGYTF	TGTGCTAGTGGTCGCCCCCAGGCACCAGCTAACTATGGCTACACCTTC
TRBV7-2	-	-	TRBJ2-3	CASSLDAEAVPTDTQYF	TGTGCCAGCAGCTTAGACGCCGAAGCGGTGCCCACAGATACGCAGTATTTT
TRBV30	-	TRBD1	TRBJ1-1	CAWGQGLTEAFF	TGTGCCTGGGGACAGGGTTTGACTGAAGCTTTCTTT
TRBV28	-	-	TRBJ2-7	CASSFRAVVSGEQYF	TGTGCCAGCAGTTTCAGGGCCGTAGTGTCGGGGGAGCAGTACTTC
TRBV7-2	-	-	TRBJ2-1	CASSLATPSYNEQFF	TGTGCCAGCAGCTTAGCGACCCCATCCTACAATGAGCAGTTCTTC
TRBV12-3/TRBV12-4	-	-	TRBJ1-5	CASSLATGVSYQPQHF	TGTGCCAGCAGTTTAGCGACAGGAGTCAGTTATCAGCCCCAGCATTTT
TRBV20-1	-	-	TRBJ2-5	CSARKGIDETQYF	TGCAGTGCTAGAAAAGGGATCGACGAGACCCAGTACTTC
TRBV24-1	-	-	TRBJ1-1	CATSDFQGLGTEAFF	TGTGCCACCAGTGATTTTCAGGGGCTGGGCACTGAAGCTTTCTTT
TRBV3-1	-	-	TRBJ1-1	CASSQGPQDPEAFF	TGTGCCAGCAGCCAGGGACCCCAGGACCCTGAAGCTTTCTTT
TRBV29-1	-	-	TRBJ2-1	CSVSNNEQFF	TGCAGCGTTTCCAACAATGAGCAGTTCTTC
TRBV20-1	-	-	TRBJ2-6	CSAKRLAGQNSGANVLTF	TGCAGTGCTAAGCGGCTAGCCGGGCAAAATTCTGGGGCCAACGTCCTGACTTTC
TRBV5-1	-	TRBD2	TRBJ2-5	CASSVQGTSLQETQYF	TGCGCCAGCAGCGTACAGGGGACTAGCCTCCAGGAGACCCAGTACTTC
TRBV20-1	-	-	TRBJ2-5	CSATIETQYF	TGCAGTGCTACTATCGAGACCCAGTACTTC
TRBV20-1	-	TRBD2	TRBJ2-1	CSATGTRVGEQFF	TGCAGTGCAACCGGGACTAGAGTTGGTGAGCAGTTCTTC
TRBV28	-	TRBD2	TRBJ2-1	CASRLGLAGGGEQFF	TGTGCCAGCAGACTAGGACTAGCGGGTGGTGGTGAGCAGTTCTTC
TRBV29-1	-	-	TRBJ2-1	CSGREAYNEQFF	TGCAGCGGGAGGGAGGCGTACAATGAGCAGTTCTTC
TRBV20-1	-	-	TRBJ2-7	CSARRPGNYEQYF	TGCAGTGCTAGGCGACCGGGGAACTACGAGCAGTACTTC
TRBV18	-	TRBD1	TRBJ2-1	CASSGQASYNEQFF	TGTGCCAGCTCTGGACAGGCGTCCTACAATGAGCAGTTCTTC
TRBV12-3/TRBV12-4	-	-	TRBJ1-5	CASSYRDEGPQHF	TGTGCCAGCAGCTACAGGGACGAGGGGCCCCAGCATTTT
TRBV19	-	-	TRBJ2-2	CASSGLSNTGELFF	TGTGCCAGTAGTGGGCTGTCGAACACCGGGGAGCTGTTTTTT
TRBV30	-	-	TRBJ2-3	CAWSVSPDTQYF	TGTGCCTGGAGCGTGTCCCCAGATACGCAGTATTTT
TRBV3-1	-	-	TRBJ2-5	CASSHWGKETQYF	TGTGCCAGCAGCCATTGGGGGAAAGAGACCCAGTACTTC
TRBV3-1	-	TRBD2	TRBJ2-7	CASSRRTSMYEQYF	TGTGCCAGCAGCCGACGGACTAGCATGTACGAGCAGTACTTC
TRBV3-1	once	TRBD2	TRBJ2-5	CASSPAGVETQYF	TGTGCCAGCAGCCCGGCGGGGGTGGAGACCCAGTACTTC
TRBV3-1	-	-	TRBJ1-2	CASSQVQGANYGYTF	TGTGCCAGCAGCCAAGTACAGGGAGCTAACTATGGCTACACCTTC
TRBV20-1	-	-	TRBJ2-7	CSASQIGGLPYEQYF	TGCAGTGCTAGTCAAATTGGGGGGCTCCCCTACGAGCAGTACTTC